These 6 T cell receptor beta chains came from one sample sequenced in a study of vaccination effects on CD4 cells after COVID-19. No cognate antigen is known for these TCRs. Generated by immunoSEQ multiplex PCR, the TCRdb table keeps only in-frame clones and is missing some. The sample lists approximately 60,000 clones; 78% were seen once. Subsequent to a culture period of nine to ten days, CD4+ T cells were isolated. The participants, recipients of two vaccine doses, got either BNT162b2 or mRNA-1273. Here the sequenced sample was CD4+ T cells from PBMCs cultured without peptide, taken after COVID-19 vaccination. The source is a human donor who received a COVID-19 vaccine.

This clone came up once. This rearrangement joins TRBV9 to TRBJ2-3; 8 bases are shared with TRBD2. Germline V lookup: CDR1 SGDLS, CDR2 YYNGEE. V was clipped by 0 bases and J by 1 base; unmatched bases: 7. CDR3 length: 17 amino acids. DNA of the CDR3: TGTGCCAGCAGCGTAGCCGGACCGGGGGGGGGCACAGATACGCAGTATTTT. Its protein product is CASSVAGPGGGTDTQYF.

The gene calls are TRBV12-3 or TRBV12-4 and TRBJ2-5; D is unresolved. This CDR3 region has 13 residues. Deletions cut 5 bases from V and 8 bases from J, with 15 bases between. The CDR3 sequence is CASSPSGQATQYF. The CDR3 DNA is TGTGCCAGCAGTCCCTCCGGGCAGGCCACCCAGTACTTC.

The genes are TRBV19 and TRBJ1-1; D may be TRBD1 (6 bases). Germline-derived CDR1 and CDR2 are LNHDA and SQIVND (reference sequence). CDR3 length: 13 amino acids. Trimming removed 9 bases from V and 0 bases from J, with 11 bases in between. The CDR3 here is CASKGDMNTEAFF. CDR3 in DNA: TGTGCCAGCAAGGGGGACATGAACACTGAAGCTTTCTTT. Together with reference TRBV19 and TRBJ1-1, the CDR3 gives the full variable domain: DGGITQSPKYLFRKEGQNVTLSCEQNLNHDAMYWYRQDPGQGLRLIYYSQIVNDFQKGDIAEGYSVSREKKESFPLTVTSAQKNPTAFYLCASKGDMNTEAFFGQGTRLTVV.

The J gene is TRBJ2-2, the V gene TRBV30, with D uncertain. CDR3 size: 12 residues. Trimming shortened V by 0 bases and J by 2 bases, and 1 base separated the two germline ends. Germline V lookup: CDR1 GTSNPN, CDR2 SVGIG (reference sequence). The CDR3: CAWSVNTGELFF. CDR3 DNA: TGTGCCTGGAGTGTTAACACCGGGGAGCTGTTTTTT.

The chain is built from TRBV9 and TRBJ2-7; perhaps TRBD2 as D (6 bases). Trimming removed 2 bases at V and 6 bases at J, with 21 bases between. Germline CDR1 and CDR2: SGDLS and YYNGEE. CDR3 length equals 16 residues. CDR3: CASSVGGSNSLSEQYF. The CDR3 DNA sequence: TGTGCCAGCAGCGTTGGAGGGAGTAATTCTCTCTCCGAGCAGTACTTC.

V usage is TRBV2 and J usage is TRBJ2-3; unclear D gene. V lost 6 bases, J lost 2 bases, and 12 bases lay in between. Germline CDR1 and CDR2: SNHLY and FYNNEI. The CDR3 loop spans 14 amino acids. The CDR3 protein is CASSQTTHTDTQYF. The CDR3 DNA sequence: TGTGCCAGCAGCCAAACTACCCACACAGATACGCAGTATTTT.